This paragraph covers one TCR beta chain sequence. Its antigen remains undetermined. Per-nucleotide qualities are absent, and no much larger clonotype sits a single base away. The immunoSEQ Assay, a bias-controlled multiplex PCR, was used to amplify TCRbeta CDR3 regions from genomic DNA. On the study's bioinformatics: Nucleated cell counts per sample were estimated from amplification of reference gene primers within the assay. Sequence reads were collapsed and filtered to measure the absolute abundance of every unique TCRbeta CDR3 rearrangement. For each sample, productive Simpson clonality was calculated by taking the square root of Simpson's diversity index across productive rearrangements. This is the immuneACCESS table as TCRdb keeps it, with only in-frame sequences that have V and J called. A part of the clones is gone; compared with another copy, unresolved V genes explain less than half, and the rest is unexplained. V and J calls and clone size are those listed in that table; D and trimming were worked out from the DNA. The sample table lists 95,000 to 110,000 clones, about 80% of them with a count of one. Approximately 3.3% of the sample is in the top ten clones.

Measured from the cysteine to the phenylalanine, the CDR3 is 15 residues long. Of the read, only the CDR3 DNA is kept; its 45 bases are in frame from base 1. Trimming at the junction amounts to 2 bases on V and 2 bases on J, and the germline ends lie 12 bases apart. The germline V gene (reference sequence) sets CDR1 to MNHEY and CDR2 to SMNVEV. The source of the sample is a study of blood T cell repertoires in COVID-19 (dated by TCRdb to 2020 to 2021). A note on the overall study: Samples from collaborators originated in the United States, Italy and Spain and spanned both the acute and convalescent phases of COVID-19. Subjects who had been exposed to COVID-19, were actively infected with it, or had recovered from it provided the deeply sampled blood TCRbeta repertoires that made up the dataset. The repertoires were made available in a free public database intended to serve as a resource for research on the immune response to SARS-CoV-2. HLA class I and class II types, where available, came from metadata supplied by the sample provider rather than from assay-based typing. The samples were drawn from the first 160 participants of the ongoing ImmuneRACE study and from 950 to 1,500 subjects provided by 6 global collaborators. The material from the prospective study consisted of cDNA or gDNA derived from T cells, B-cell-depleted T cells, or PBMCs. The sample metadata nearly always contained a de-identified subject ID, COVID-19 status, age in years and sex.

Whole blood was collected in K2EDTA tubes by collaborating institutions according to the institutions' own protocols. For TCRbeta analysis, collaborators shipped samples as frozen whole blood, isolated PBMCs, or DNA extracted from either of those sample types. Paper-wide results and their limitations: How much clinical and demographic metadata was included differed by source and by participant, and the metadata was provided uncurated.

Sample: peripheral blood. The receptor chain draws on TRBV27 and TRBJ1-2; the D gene is perhaps TRBD1, on 5 matching bases. The source is a woman of 80 years or more with active or convalescent COVID-19. The CDR3 in this case is CASSLKGLGNYGYTF. The nucleotide sequence is TGTGCCAGCAGTTTAAAGGGGCTAGGGAACTATGGCTACACCTTC.